This section outlines one TCR beta chain sequence together with its context. Its cognate antigen is unknown. This specimen belongs to a study of T cells in localized non-small cell lung cancer. Germline V gives CDR1 SGDLS, CDR2 YYNGEE. CDR3 size: 13 residues. V shed 3 bases and J shed 8 bases, with 14 bases lying between them. Method: immunoSEQ multiplex PCR; TCRdb's copy keeps in-frame clones and lacks some. The table shows under 3,000 clones, with 35% to 40% occurring only once. Study-wide findings and caveats: Owing to sequencing of a solitary tumor region, heterogeneity cannot be discounted. In adjacent lung, a median around 50 of the top 100 tumor clones were found. The study found T cell clonality highest in uninvolved adjacent lung, above tumor.

The sequence was obtained from a male donor at least 60 years old with stage I squamous cell lung carcinoma. The source material was lung tumor tissue, sampled before any cancer treatment. The chain is built from TRBV9 and TRBJ1-1; D call uncertain. For the CDR3, the DNA is TGTGCCAGCAGCGGGGTAGGTCGGCCGGAAGCTTTCTTT. This gives the protein CASSGVGRPEAFF.